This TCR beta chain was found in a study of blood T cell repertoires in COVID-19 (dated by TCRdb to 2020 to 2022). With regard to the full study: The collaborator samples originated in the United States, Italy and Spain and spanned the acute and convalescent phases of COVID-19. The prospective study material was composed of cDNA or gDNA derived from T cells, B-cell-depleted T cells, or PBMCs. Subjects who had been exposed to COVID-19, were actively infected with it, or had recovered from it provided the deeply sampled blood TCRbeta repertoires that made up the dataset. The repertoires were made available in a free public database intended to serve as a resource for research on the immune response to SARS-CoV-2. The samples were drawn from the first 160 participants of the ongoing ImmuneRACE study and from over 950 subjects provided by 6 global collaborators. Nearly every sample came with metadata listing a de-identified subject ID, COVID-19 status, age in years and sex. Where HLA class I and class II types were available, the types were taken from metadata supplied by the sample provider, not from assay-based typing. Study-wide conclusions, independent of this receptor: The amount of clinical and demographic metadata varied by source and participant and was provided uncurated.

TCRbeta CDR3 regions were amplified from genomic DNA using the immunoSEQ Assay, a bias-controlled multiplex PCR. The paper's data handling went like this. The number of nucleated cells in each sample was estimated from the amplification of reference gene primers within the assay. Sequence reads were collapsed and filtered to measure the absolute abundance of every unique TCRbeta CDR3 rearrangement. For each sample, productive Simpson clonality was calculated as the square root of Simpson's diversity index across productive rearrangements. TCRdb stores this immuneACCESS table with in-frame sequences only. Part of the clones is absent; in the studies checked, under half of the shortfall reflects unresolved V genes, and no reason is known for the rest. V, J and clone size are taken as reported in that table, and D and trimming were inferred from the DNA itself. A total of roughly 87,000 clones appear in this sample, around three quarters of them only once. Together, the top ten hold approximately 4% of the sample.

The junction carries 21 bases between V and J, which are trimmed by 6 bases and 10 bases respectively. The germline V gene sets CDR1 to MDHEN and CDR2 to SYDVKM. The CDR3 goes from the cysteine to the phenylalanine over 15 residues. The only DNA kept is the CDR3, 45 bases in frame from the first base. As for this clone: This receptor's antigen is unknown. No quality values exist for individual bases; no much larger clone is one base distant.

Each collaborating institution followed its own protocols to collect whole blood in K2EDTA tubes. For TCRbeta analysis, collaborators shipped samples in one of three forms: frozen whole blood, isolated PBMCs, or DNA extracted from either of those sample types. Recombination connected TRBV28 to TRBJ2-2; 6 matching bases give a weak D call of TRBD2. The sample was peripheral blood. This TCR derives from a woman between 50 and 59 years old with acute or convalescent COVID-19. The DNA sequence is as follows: TGTGCCAGCAGCCGAGGCGGGGTGGGCTCCCCGGAGCTGTTTTTT. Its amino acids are CASSRGGVGSPELFF.